Below are 25 T cell receptor beta chains sequenced from a single sample in a study of blood T cell repertoires in COVID-19. The assay was immunoSEQ multiplex PCR, and TCRdb's table has in-frame clones only and misses some. Among about 230,000 clones listed, approximately 88% were seen once. Sequencing used PBMCs or T cells enriched from blood (not recorded which). These receptors were collected from a woman younger than 45 who had been exposed to COVID-19.

The V and J genes are TRBV10-2 and TRBJ2-7; 12 positions match TRBD2. The CDR3 consists of 16 residues. Germline V gene sequence: CDR1 WSHSY, CDR2 SAAADI. The V and J ends lost 7 bases and 3 bases, in that order; junction bases with no gene match: 10. For the CDR3, the DNA is TGCGCCAGCACGGGACTAGCGGGCGTAGGGCTCTACGAGCAGTACTTC. Translated, it gives CASTGLAGVGLYEQYF.

This chain joins TRBV6-2 or TRBV6-3 and TRBJ2-3, with 12 bases lining up with TRBD2. Per the germline V gene, CDR1 is MNHEY and CDR2 is SVGEGT. This CDR3 is built from 13 residues. After removal of 4 bases from V and 8 bases from J, the junction contained 1 base not matched to a gene. CDR3 nucleotide sequence: TGTGCCAGCAGTTCTAGCGGGAGGGGTACGCAGTATTTT. This codes for CASSSSGRGTQYF.

The genes are TRBV5-8 and TRBJ1-6; possible D gene TRBD1, 6 bases. Germline V gene lookup returns CDR1 SGHTS and CDR2 YDEGEE. Trimming shortened V by 4 bases and J by 8 bases, and 10 bases separated the two germline ends. CDR3 size: 13 residues. The CDR3 here is CASSLNRDSPLHF. DNA of the CDR3: TGTGCCAGCAGCCTGAACAGGGATTCACCCCTCCACTTT.

The chain has TRBV28 and TRBJ1-5; 9 bases are a match to TRBD1. The CDR3 extends over 15 amino acids. V lost 8 bases, J lost 7 bases, and 12 bases stayed unmatched. CDR1 and CDR2 (germline): MDHEN, SYDVKM. The CDR3 DNA is TGTGCCAGCTTACCCGGGACAGGGTTGTTGCAGCCCCAGCATTTT. Protein sequence: CASLPGTGLLQPQHF. Full variable domain (remainder filled in from reference TRBV28 and TRBJ1-5): DVKVTQSSRYLVKRTGEKVFLECVQDMDHENMFWYRQDPGLGLRLIYFSYDVKMKEKGDIPEGYSVSREKKERFSLILESASTNQTSMYLCASLPGTGLLQPQHFGDGTRLSIL.

This chain connects TRBV5-1 to TRBJ1-2, with D tentatively TRBD1 (6 bases). Germline V gene lookup returns CDR1 SGHRS and CDR2 YFSETQ. The V gene lost 1 base and the J gene lost 5 bases, with 21 bases spanning the gap. This CDR3 contains 17 residues. CDR3 nucleotide sequence: TGCGCCAGCAGCTTGTCAACGGCAGGGGTCGCGGAATATGGCTACACCTTC. It specifies CASSLSTAGVAEYGYTF.

This chain uses TRBV24-1 with TRBJ1-1; the match to TRBD1 covers 7 bases. The CDR3 extends over 13 amino acids. Per the germline V gene, CDR1 is KGHDR and CDR2 is SFDVKD. V gave up 7 bases and J gave up 6 bases; unmatched junction bases: 7. This CDR3 reads CATRDREESEAFF. The CDR3 DNA reads as TGTGCCACCAGAGACAGGGAAGAGTCTGAAGCTTTCTTT.

V and J are TRBV19 and TRBJ2-7; tentatively, D is TRBD1 (5 bases). This CDR3 contains 15 residues. Trimming left V 6 bases short and J 0 bases short, with 15 bases between. CDR1 is LNHDA and CDR2 is SQIVND in the germline V gene (reference sequence). The CDR3 is CASSLRASSSYEQYF. In nucleotides, the CDR3 is TGTGCCAGTAGCCTCAGGGCTTCGAGCTCCTACGAGCAGTACTTC.

This chain connects TRBV14 to TRBJ2-7; a weak D match, TRBD1 (5 bases). This CDR3 contains 16 residues. Trimming removed 1 base from V and 2 bases from J, with 15 bases in between. Germline values: CDR1 SGHDN, CDR2 FVKESK. The CDR3 nucleotides are TGTGCCAGCAGCCAAGGTGGGGCAGGACAAACCTACGAGCAGTACTTC. Translated, it gives CASSQGGAGQTYEQYF. The entire variable domain, with the rest obtained from reference TRBV14 and TRBJ2-7, is as follows: EAGVTQFPSHSVIEKGQTVTLRCDPISGHDNLYWYRRVMGKEIKFLLHFVKESKQDESGMPNNRFLAERTGGTYSTLKVQPAELEDSGVYFCASSQGGAGQTYEQYFGPGTRLTVT.

The chain combines TRBV3-1 (or the pseudogene TRBV3-2) with TRBJ2-3; D possibly corresponds to TRBD2 (6 bases). CDR1 is LGHDT and CDR2 is YNNKEL in the germline V gene (reference sequence). Trimming shortened V by 4 bases and J by 0 bases, and 17 bases separated the two germline ends. The CDR3 extends over 17 amino acids. CDR3 region: CASSPTPSDASTDTQYF. The CDR3 DNA is TGTGCCAGCAGCCCTACCCCTAGCGATGCTAGCACAGATACGCAGTATTTT.

The chain is built from TRBV5-5 and TRBJ1-3; unclear D gene. Trimming removed 4 bases at V and 0 bases at J, with 11 bases between. This CDR3 contains 15 residues. Germline lookup yields CDR1 SGHKS and CDR2 YYEKEE (reference sequence). The CDR3 nucleotides are TGTGCCAGCAGCGGAGACTGGCTCTCTGGAAACACCATATATTTT. It codes for CASSGDWLSGNTIYF.

The genes are TRBV7-9 and TRBJ2-6, with D possibly being TRBD1 (6 bases). Germline V gives CDR1 SEHNR, CDR2 FQNEAQ (reference sequence). V was cut by 5 bases and J by 0 bases, with 11 bases left in between. This CDR3 comprises 16 residues. The CDR3 sequence: CASSVQGYSGANVLTF. CDR3 nucleotides: TGTGCCAGCAGCGTACAGGGTTACTCTGGGGCCAACGTCCTGACTTTC.

The V and J genes are TRBV28 and TRBJ2-7; TRBD1 aligns across 9 bases. The CDR3 is made up of 12 amino acids. Germline CDR1 reads MDHEN; CDR2 reads SYDVKM. Losses at the gene ends were 5 bases for V and 5 bases for J; bases not matched to a gene: 1. In DNA form, the CDR3 reads TGTGCCAGCAGTGGACAGGGGAACGAGCAGTACTTC. Translation: CASSGQGNEQYF.

The chain carries TRBV27 and TRBJ2-3, with D uncertain. The length of the CDR3 is 14 residues. Deletions cut 2 bases from V and 2 bases from J, with 8 bases between. Germline CDR1 and CDR2: MNHEY and SMNVEV (reference sequence). The CDR3 nucleotides read TGTGCCAGCAGTTTACGAGGCATCACAGATACGCAGTATTTT. Its translation is CASSLRGITDTQYF.

The CDR3 region is CASSQGTSGRDPFF. The CDR3 DNA reads TGTGCCAGCAGCCAGGGGACTAGCGGGAGGGATCCGTTCTTC. This rearrangement joins TRBV3-1 (or the pseudogene TRBV3-2) to TRBJ2-1; 16 bases agree with TRBD2. Per the germline V gene, CDR1 is LGHDT and CDR2 is YNNKEL (reference sequence). The junction had 5 bases not matched to a gene; V was cut back by 3 bases and J by 15 bases. This CDR3 comprises 14 residues.

V and J are TRBV19 and TRBJ2-3; tentative D call: TRBD2 (6 bases). The CDR3 has 15 residues. Germline V gene lookup returns CDR1 LNHDA and CDR2 SQIVND (reference sequence). Trimming removed 5 bases from V and 5 bases from J, with 17 bases in between. CDR3 loop: CASSPYRGIGDTQYF. The CDR3, as DNA: TGTGCCAGTAGTCCCTACCGGGGGATTGGAGATACGCAGTATTTT.

The V call is TRBV7-8, the J call TRBJ1-5, with TRBD1 matching over 7 bases. From germline, CDR1 is SGHVS and CDR2 FQNEAQ. This CDR3 contains 16 residues. V shed 1 base, J shed 0 bases, and the junction held 3 bases outside the gene matches. The CDR3 bases are TGTGCCAGCAGCTTAGAGGGGGCGGTTAGCAATCAGCCCCAGCATTTT. Its translation: CASSLEGAVSNQPQHF. Drawing the rest from reference TRBV7-8 and TRBJ1-5, the complete variable domain is GAGVSQSPRYKVAKRGQDVALRCDPISGHVSLFWYQQALGQGPEFLTYFQNEAQLDKSGLPSDRFFAERPEGSVSTLKIQRTQQEDSAVYLCASSLEGAVSNQPQHFGDGTRLSIL.

The gene calls are TRBV24-1 and TRBJ2-3, with D uncertain. Trimming cost V 3 bases and J 1 base, with 10 bases left between them. CDR1 is KGHDR, CDR2 SFDVKD, per germline. This CDR3 spans 15 amino acids. The CDR3: CATSDRATGTDTQYF. CDR3 DNA: TGTGCCACCAGTGATCGCGCAACAGGCACAGATACGCAGTATTTT.

This clone showed up just once. The rearrangement uses TRBV11-3 and TRBJ2-1, with TRBD1 identical over 8 bases. V shed 1 base, J shed 16 bases, and the junction held 6 bases outside the gene matches. Looked up from germline, CDR1 is SGHNT and CDR2 is YENEEA. This CDR3 is 12 amino acids long. For the CDR3, the DNA is TGTGCCAGCAGCTTAGCTCCGGGACAGGTCTTCTTC. Translation: CASSLAPGQVFF.

The V gene is TRBV6-5, the J gene TRBJ2-3, with D hard to call. Trimming stripped 2 bases from V and 3 bases from J, with 6 bases between. The germline V gene has CDR1 MNHEY and CDR2 SVGAGI. The CDR3 is 13 residues long. The CDR3 region is CASSYVVTDTQYF. As DNA, the CDR3 is TGTGCCAGCAGTTACGTTGTAACAGATACGCAGTATTTT.

The V gene is TRBV4-2, the J gene TRBJ2-7; TRBD1 agrees at 9 bases. This CDR3 region has 18 residues. The trim removed 4 bases at V and 5 bases at J, leaving 18 bases unmatched. Germline V lookup: CDR1 LGHNA, CDR2 YNFKEQ. The CDR3 loop is CASSPRGILGTGSDEQYF. The CDR3, as DNA: TGTGCCAGCAGCCCAAGGGGCATACTCGGGACAGGGAGCGACGAGCAGTACTTC.

CDR3 nucleotide sequence: TGTGCCAGCAGTCGGGACAAAAACTATGGCTACACCTTC. Translating it yields CASSRDKNYGYTF. The rearrangement uses TRBV28 and TRBJ1-2; possibly TRBD1 for D (6 bases). This CDR3 comprises 13 residues. The V gene's germline CDR1 is MDHEN and CDR2 SYDVKM. Between the trimmed V and J ends, which lost 5 bases and 2 bases, there was a span of 9 bases.

V gene TRBV9 combines with J gene TRBJ2-7, with TRBD1 as a possible D gene (6 bases). This CDR3 comprises 15 residues. Looked up from germline, CDR1 is SGDLS and CDR2 is YYNGEE. The V end was cut by 2 bases, the J end by 5 bases, with 17 bases between. CDR3 sequence reads: CASSVGHREENEQYF. In nucleotides, the CDR3 is TGTGCCAGCAGCGTGGGTCACAGGGAAGAAAACGAGCAGTACTTC. The complete variable domain, with remaining parts taken from reference TRBV9 and TRBJ2-7, reads DSGVTQTPKHLITATGQRVTLRCSPRSGDLSVYWYQQSLDQGLQFLIQYYNGEERAKGNILERFSAQQFPDLHSELNLSSLELGDSALYFCASSVGHREENEQYFGPGTRLTVT.

The chain has TRBV3-1 (or the pseudogene TRBV3-2) and TRBJ2-7; TRBD1 agrees at 11 bases. This CDR3 spans 15 amino acids. CDR1 LGHDT and CDR2 YNNKEL come from the germline V gene (reference sequence). The V segment lost 4 bases and the J segment 3 bases; nucleotides outside the gene matches: 5. CDR3 in amino acids: CASSLGTGGNYEQYF. CDR3 DNA: TGTGCCAGCAGCCTCGGGACAGGGGGAAACTACGAGCAGTACTTC.

This chain connects TRBV29-1 to TRBJ1-2, with D unresolved. The CDR3 sequence is 11 residues long. Germline V CDR1 and CDR2: SQVTM, ANQGSEA. V lost 8 bases to trimming and J lost 7 bases, with 14 bases between them. CDR3 loop: CSTLDPGGYTF. As DNA, the CDR3 is TGCAGCACCCTGGATCCGGGTGGCTACACCTTC.

The gene calls are TRBV28 and TRBJ1-4; 8 bases agree with TRBD1. The V segment lost 2 bases and the J segment 7 bases; nucleotides outside the gene matches: 3. Germline values: CDR1 MDHEN, CDR2 SYDVKM. This CDR3 contains 14 residues. In nucleotides, the CDR3 is TGTGCCAGCAGTTTACAGGGGGCAGGTGAAAAACTGTTTTTT. This codes for CASSLQGAGEKLFF.